This is a list of T cell receptor beta chains from one sample in a study of T cell responses to AZD1222 COVID-19 vaccine. TCRdb's copy holds only in-frame clones and misses some; the assay was immunoSEQ multiplex PCR. This sample yields 130,000 or so clones, of which around nine tenths are seen a single time; 4% to 5% belongs to the top ten. The specimen was peripheral blood, collected 28 days after the second dose of the MenACWY control vaccine. The receptors stem from an adult who received the MenACWY meningococcal vaccine as a control. Both conserved end residues are part of each CDR3.

V	J	CDR3
TRBV11-2	TRBJ2-1	CASSLDRLDEQFF
TRBV6-1	TRBJ1-4	CASSEGGTGGEKLFF
TRBV19	TRBJ1-1	CASRIGTVMNTEAFF
TRBV19	TRBJ2-1	CASSPRTGSSYNEQFF
TRBV6-5	TRBJ2-1	CASSPGQGFSEQFF
TRBV6-1	TRBJ1-3	CASSESTGSGNTIYF
TRBV24-1	TRBJ1-5	CATSDGRGQPQHF
TRBV19	TRBJ2-1	CASSIEAGYYNEQFF
TRBV20-1	TRBJ2-7	CSASGTSGTSYEQYF
TRBV7-6	TRBJ2-2	CASSTQPWGGNTGELFF
TRBV28	TRBJ2-7	CASSLTSGSVYEQYF
TRBV11-2	TRBJ2-2	CASSLGRWRGPDTGELFF
TRBV27	TRBJ2-1	CASSPVGLNEQFF
TRBV2	TRBJ2-7	CASSEGNRVHEQYF
TRBV5-1	TRBJ2-1	CASSPGTSGPREQFF
TRBV7-9	TRBJ2-4	CASSVSGTGRGVIQYF
TRBV30	TRBJ1-6	CAFTLGSSYNSPLHF
TRBV2	TRBJ1-2	CASRNSGLGYGYTF
TRBV9	TRBJ1-4	CASSGQLGGWGKLFF
TRBV19	TRBJ1-3	CASRNFLSSGNTIYF
TRBV18	TRBJ2-5	CASSGGGRETQYF
TRBV12-3/TRBV12-4	TRBJ2-2	CASGLGLGELFF
TRBV28	TRBJ2-1	CASSTKRQGYNEQFF
TRBV18	TRBJ1-3	CASSPTPSGISSGNTIYF
TRBV16	TRBJ2-3	CARYRDISTDTQYF
TRBV7-2	TRBJ2-7	CASSFTASREQYF
TRBV13	TRBJ1-1	CASSLPGELRAFF
TRBV7-7	TRBJ1-6	CASSLDTNSPLHF
TRBV19	TRBJ2-5	CASSISGQGAHETQYF
TRBV5-8	TRBJ1-1	CASSLVVRAQRLNTEAFF
TRBV9	TRBJ2-3	CASSVVAGFGTQYF
TRBV18	TRBJ2-1	CASSPGLAGLYNEQFF
TRBV29-1	TRBJ2-3	CSVDTGTDTQYF
TRBV6-2/TRBV6-3	TRBJ1-1	CASIPPGGPRGTEAFF
TRBV13	TRBJ2-4	CASSLLGQGKAKNIQYF
TRBV11-2	TRBJ2-2	CASSQVHRSTGELFF
TRBV27	TRBJ2-1	CASSLQGTGGYNEQFF
TRBV5-1	TRBJ1-1	CASSAQGTTEAFF
TRBV3-1/TRBV3-2	TRBJ2-1	CASSQSLGDRGINNEQFF
TRBV7-9	TRBJ1-4	CASSLGQGNEKLFF
TRBV28	TRBJ2-1	CASSSGGLAGVGEQFF
TRBV2	TRBJ2-3	CASIWGGKPTDTQYF
TRBV12-3/TRBV12-4	TRBJ2-7	CASSSRGRQYF
TRBV28	TRBJ2-5	CASSHPGQGKKTQYF
TRBV12-5	TRBJ1-2	CASGIDRGDSF
TRBV2	TRBJ2-3	CASSGGTDTQYF
TRBV3-1/TRBV3-2	TRBJ2-7	CASSQGLWDGNIAYEQYF
TRBV29-1	TRBJ2-3	CSVERDSTDTQYF